This T cell receptor beta chain originates from a study of tumor-infiltrating lymphocytes in primary liver carcinoma. For the study at large: The tumors, T1-T3 N0M0 lesions, were 4.2 to 10 cm across.

Trimming took off 4 bases at V and 11 bases at J, with 17 bases between the two ends. This CDR3 has 13 amino acids. Per the germline V gene, CDR1 is SGHNT and CDR2 is YENEEA. Concerning this clonotype itself: It may be a read error: a sequence one base away is much more abundant.

Taking roughly 20-32 mg of unsorted bulk tissue, the authors co-extracted RNA and DNA. Sampling of every tumor involved five separate regions. These included the tumor centre. Production of TCR beta cDNA used 500 ng total RNA together with a constant-region primer. Three-round nested multiplex PCR performed with slightly modified ARM-PCR produced the TCR beta libraries. Two initial PCR rounds of roughly 10 cycles each paired TRBV1-TRBV30 forward primers with a C-beta reverse primer. TCRdb re-derived calls from the multiplex PCR reads in MiXCR, one entry per CDR3 protein. There are 100,000 to 150,000 distinct CDR3 sequences in the sample; approximately 64% occur only once, and approximately 8.9% lies in the top ten.

The chain has TRBV11-3 and TRBJ1-1, with D unresolved. Input material: liver tumor tissue from sampling region 3. Subset defined: tumor region T3, left-lateral pole. The clonotype comes from a woman between 55 and 75 years old with primary liver carcinoma and hepatitis B virus infection. The CDR3 is CASSSSPGSRAFF. CDR3 bases: TGTGCCAGCAGCTCCTCCCCGGGCAGCAGGGCTTTCTTT.